Below are 3 T cell receptor beta chains sequenced from a single sample in a study of memory B cells and T cells in multiple sclerosis. The protocol was immunoSEQ multiplex PCR, while the TCRdb copy is restricted to in-frame clones and leaves out a portion. The profile shows over 35,000 clones, almost 85% of them singletons. These receptors' targets are unknown. Separate sequencing covered autoproliferating (CFSE-dim) and non-proliferating (CFSE-high) T cells from stimulus-free culture. Pooled replicate wells came from approximately 50 million CFSE-labeled PBMCs cultured less than nine days without stimulus. Sequencing input: PBMCs from blood kept in culture. The receptors derive from a human donor with multiple sclerosis.

This chain links TRBV30 with TRBJ1-6, with D unresolved. The CDR3 covers 15 residues. V was shortened by 4 bases and J by 0 bases, with 10 bases between the two germline ends. Germline-derived CDR1 and CDR2 are GTSNPN and SVGIG (reference sequence). For the CDR3, the DNA is TGTGCCTGGAATCAGGAAAGCTCCTATAATTCACCCCTCCACTTT. Translated, it gives CAWNQESSYNSPLHF.

This clone is categorized as medium-sized. The chain recombines TRBV14 with TRBJ2-7, with a tentative D call TRBD2 (5 bases). V was pared by 1 base and J by 6 bases, with 10 bases between. In germline, CDR1 is SGHDN, CDR2 FVKESK. The CDR3 loop spans 13 amino acids. CDR3 sequence: CASSQALEGEQYF. In DNA, the CDR3 is TGTGCCAGCAGCCAAGCCCTTGAGGGCGAGCAGTACTTC.

This chain links TRBV9 with TRBJ1-2, with D unclear. Germline CDR1 reads SGDLS; CDR2 reads YYNGEE. Trimming removed 4 bases at V and 8 bases at J, with 15 bases between. The CDR3 extends over 13 amino acids. CDR3 protein: CASSPEVVGGYTF. The CDR3 DNA follows: TGTGCCAGCAGCCCAGAGGTCGTCGGAGGCTACACCTTC.